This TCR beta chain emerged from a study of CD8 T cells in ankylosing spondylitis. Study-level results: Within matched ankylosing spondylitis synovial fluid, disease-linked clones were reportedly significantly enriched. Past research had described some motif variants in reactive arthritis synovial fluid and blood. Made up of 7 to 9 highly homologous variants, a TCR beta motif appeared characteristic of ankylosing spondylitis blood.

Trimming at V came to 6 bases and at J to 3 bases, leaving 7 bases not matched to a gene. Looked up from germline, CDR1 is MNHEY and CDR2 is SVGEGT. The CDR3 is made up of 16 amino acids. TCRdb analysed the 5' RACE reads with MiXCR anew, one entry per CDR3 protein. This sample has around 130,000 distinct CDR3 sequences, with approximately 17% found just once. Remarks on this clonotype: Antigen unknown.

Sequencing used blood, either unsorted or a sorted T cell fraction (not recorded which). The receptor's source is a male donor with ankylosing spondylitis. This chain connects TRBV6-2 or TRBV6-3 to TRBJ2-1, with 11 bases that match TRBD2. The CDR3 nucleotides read TGTGCCAGCAGAGATATCGGACTAGCGGGCTACAATGAGCAGTTCTTC. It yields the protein CASRDIGLAGYNEQFF.